This entry lists 14 T cell receptor beta chains sequenced from one sample in a study of CD8 T cells in ankylosing spondylitis (TCRdb year 2017). The library relied on 5' RACE. Sequencing took place on an Illumina HiSeq 2500. TCRdb applied fastp at Q25 and MiXCR to the public reads, then kept only in-frame beta chains. All rows with the same CDR3 protein become a single entry with the most common DNA and genes. The sample table shows about 25,000 distinct CDR3 sequences, and roughly 2.5% are seen once. The top ten clones comprise 7% to 9% of the sample. Sequences were obtained from blood, either unsorted or a sorted T cell fraction (not recorded which). The receptors derive from a female donor with ankylosing spondylitis or in good health (not recorded which).

This clonotype came up many times. The chain employs TRBV9 and TRBJ1-1; 8 bases are shared with TRBD1. CDR1 and CDR2 from the germline V gene are SGDLS and YYNGEE. V gave up 5 bases and J gave up 4 bases; unmatched junction bases: 4. The CDR3 totals 13 residues. The CDR3 bases are TGTGCCAGCAGTCGTACAGGGGGCACTGAAGCTTTCTTT. Translated, it gives CASSRTGGTEAFF.

This clonotype counts as medium-sized. This chain connects TRBV9 to TRBJ2-1; a possible D gene is TRBD2 (5 bases). The ends were cut back, 5 bases at V and 7 bases at J, with 16 bases in the middle. This CDR3 comprises 14 residues. Germline CDR1 is SGDLS and CDR2 is YYNGEE. This CDR3 is CASSWAPEVNEQFF. The CDR3, as DNA: TGTGCCAGCAGTTGGGCCCCGGAGGTGAATGAGCAGTTCTTC.

This clonotype was observed at least ten times. V and J are TRBV9 and TRBJ2-3; D gene unclear. This CDR3 spans 13 amino acids. Germline V gene sequence: CDR1 SGDLS, CDR2 YYNGEE. V was pared by 0 bases and J by 4 bases, with 6 bases between. CDR3 sequence: CASSVANPDTQYF. The CDR3 coding sequence is TGTGCCAGCAGCGTAGCTAACCCAGATACGCAGTATTTT.

This clonotype was detected ten times or more. CDR3 protein: CASSVVQGSGYTF. As DNA, the CDR3 is TGTGCCAGCAGCGTAGTACAGGGGAGTGGCTACACCTTC. The V gene is TRBV9, the J gene TRBJ1-2; 7 nucleotides match TRBD1. Unmatched junction bases numbered 3, after V lost 0 bases and J lost 7 bases. The germline V gene has CDR1 SGDLS and CDR2 YYNGEE. This CDR3 spans 13 amino acids.

This clonotype was observed at least ten times. This sequence joins TRBV9 and TRBJ1-2; D gene uncertain. Trimming left V 3 bases short and J 4 bases short, with 16 bases between. The CDR3 is made up of 15 amino acids. The germline CDR1 and CDR2 sequences are SGDLS and YYNGEE. In nucleotides, the CDR3 is TGTGCCAGCAGCGCCCGACCGGATCCCTTCTATGGCTACACCTTC. Translating it yields CASSARPDPFYGYTF.

There are many counts of this clonotype. The chain links TRBV9 to TRBJ2-5; D might be TRBD1 (5 bases). V was clipped by 0 bases and J by 5 bases, with 11 bases between them. The CDR3 has 14 residues. CDR1 and CDR2 (germline): SGDLS, YYNGEE. Here the CDR3 reads CASSVGTLGETQYF. CDR3 bases: TGTGCCAGCAGCGTAGGGACATTGGGGGAGACCCAGTACTTC. Based on the CDR3 plus reference TRBV9 and TRBJ2-5, the full variable domain is DSGVTQTPKHLITATGQRVTLRCSPRSGDLSVYWYQQSLDQGLQFLIQYYNGEERAKGNILERFSAQQFPDLHSELNLSSLELGDSALYFCASSVGTLGETQYFGPGTRLLVL.

By share of the sample, this clonotype is medium-sized. The V and J genes are TRBV9 and TRBJ2-3; 7 nucleotides align to TRBD2. The V gene end was trimmed by 2 bases and the J gene end by 2 bases; junction bases not matched to a gene: 14. CDR1 is SGDLS and CDR2 is YYNGEE in the germline V gene. This CDR3 has 18 residues. The CDR3 reads CASSVSGGGGVITDTQYF. CDR3 coding DNA: TGTGCCAGCAGCGTCTCCGGTGGCGGGGGAGTTATCACAGATACGCAGTATTTT. Using reference TRBV9 and TRBJ2-3 for the parts outside the CDR3, the full variable domain is DSGVTQTPKHLITATGQRVTLRCSPRSGDLSVYWYQQSLDQGLQFLIQYYNGEERAKGNILERFSAQQFPDLHSELNLSSLELGDSALYFCASSVSGGGGVITDTQYFGPGTRLTVL.

This clonotype was counted at least ten times. This chain links TRBV9 with TRBJ1-3; D is uncertain. This CDR3 has 15 residues. Germline CDR1 reads SGDLS; CDR2 reads YYNGEE. The V end was cut by 0 bases, the J end by 3 bases, with 10 bases between. As DNA, the CDR3 is TGTGCCAGCAGCGTAGGTGTAGCGGTTGGAAACACCATATATTTT. Translating it yields CASSVGVAVGNTIYF.

Concerning this clonotype itself: Since a much larger clone is just one base distant, this may be a read error. The gene calls are TRBV9 and TRBJ2-3, with TRBD2 matching 12 bases. Per germline, CDR1 SGDLS and CDR2 YYNGEE. This CDR3 comprises 17 residues. V shed 3 bases and J 4 bases; nucleotides not matched to a gene: 9. CDR3 nucleotides: TGTGCCAGCAGCGCCCAACTAGCGGGGGGTATCGCAGATACGCAGTATTTT. Translated, it gives CASSAQLAGGIADTQYF.

This clonotype came up many times. The rearrangement uses TRBV9 and TRBJ2-3; no definite D call. Germline lookup yields CDR1 SGDLS and CDR2 YYNGEE. The CDR3 loop spans 14 amino acids. V lost 0 bases and J 2 bases, leaving 7 bases between the germline ends. CDR3 in amino acids: CASSVVQITDTQYF. In DNA, the CDR3 is TGTGCCAGCAGCGTAGTCCAGATCACAGATACGCAGTATTTT.

This clonotype has ten or more counts. The CDR3 sequence: CASSVGRESGEQYF. For the CDR3, the DNA is TGTGCCAGCAGCGTAGGCAGGGAGAGCGGCGAGCAGTACTTC. V and J are TRBV9 and TRBJ2-7; D may be TRBD1 or TRBD2 (5 bases each). Germline CDR1 is SGDLS and CDR2 is YYNGEE. V was shortened by 0 bases and J by 6 bases, with 13 bases between the two germline ends. The CDR3 length is 14 residues.

This clonotype came up many times. The chain employs TRBV9 and TRBJ2-2; D is uncertain. CDR3 length: 15 amino acids. Trimming took 4 bases from V and 2 from J, leaving 12 bases between them. Germline-derived CDR1 and CDR2 are SGDLS and YYNGEE. CDR3: CASSRQLLNTGELFF. CDR3 nucleotides: TGTGCCAGCAGCCGACAACTCCTAAACACCGGGGAGCTGTTTTTT.

This clonotype was seen repeatedly, ten times or more. This chain connects TRBV9 to TRBJ2-1; TRBD2 agrees at 7 bases. V was pared by 4 bases and J by 3 bases, with 10 bases of the junction left unmatched. The CDR3 has 16 amino acids. CDR1 and CDR2 from the germline V gene are SGDLS and YYNGEE. The CDR3 sequence: CASSPLTGGFYNEQFF. The CDR3 DNA is TGTGCCAGCAGCCCCCTGACGGGAGGCTTCTACAATGAGCAGTTCTTC. Drawing the rest from reference TRBV9 and TRBJ2-1, the complete variable domain is DSGVTQTPKHLITATGQRVTLRCSPRSGDLSVYWYQQSLDQGLQFLIQYYNGEERAKGNILERFSAQQFPDLHSELNLSSLELGDSALYFCASSPLTGGFYNEQFFGPGTRLTVL.

This clonotype was counted ten times or more. V usage is TRBV9 and J usage is TRBJ2-5; 7 bases map to TRBD1. The CDR3 loop spans 16 amino acids. Per the germline V gene, CDR1 is SGDLS and CDR2 is YYNGEE. J gave up 5 bases and V 3 bases, and 13 bases lay outside the gene matches. CDR3 in DNA: TGTGCCAGCAGCGAAGGGGGCCAGGGAGCGTGGGAGACCCAGTACTTC. It specifies CASSEGGQGAWETQYF.